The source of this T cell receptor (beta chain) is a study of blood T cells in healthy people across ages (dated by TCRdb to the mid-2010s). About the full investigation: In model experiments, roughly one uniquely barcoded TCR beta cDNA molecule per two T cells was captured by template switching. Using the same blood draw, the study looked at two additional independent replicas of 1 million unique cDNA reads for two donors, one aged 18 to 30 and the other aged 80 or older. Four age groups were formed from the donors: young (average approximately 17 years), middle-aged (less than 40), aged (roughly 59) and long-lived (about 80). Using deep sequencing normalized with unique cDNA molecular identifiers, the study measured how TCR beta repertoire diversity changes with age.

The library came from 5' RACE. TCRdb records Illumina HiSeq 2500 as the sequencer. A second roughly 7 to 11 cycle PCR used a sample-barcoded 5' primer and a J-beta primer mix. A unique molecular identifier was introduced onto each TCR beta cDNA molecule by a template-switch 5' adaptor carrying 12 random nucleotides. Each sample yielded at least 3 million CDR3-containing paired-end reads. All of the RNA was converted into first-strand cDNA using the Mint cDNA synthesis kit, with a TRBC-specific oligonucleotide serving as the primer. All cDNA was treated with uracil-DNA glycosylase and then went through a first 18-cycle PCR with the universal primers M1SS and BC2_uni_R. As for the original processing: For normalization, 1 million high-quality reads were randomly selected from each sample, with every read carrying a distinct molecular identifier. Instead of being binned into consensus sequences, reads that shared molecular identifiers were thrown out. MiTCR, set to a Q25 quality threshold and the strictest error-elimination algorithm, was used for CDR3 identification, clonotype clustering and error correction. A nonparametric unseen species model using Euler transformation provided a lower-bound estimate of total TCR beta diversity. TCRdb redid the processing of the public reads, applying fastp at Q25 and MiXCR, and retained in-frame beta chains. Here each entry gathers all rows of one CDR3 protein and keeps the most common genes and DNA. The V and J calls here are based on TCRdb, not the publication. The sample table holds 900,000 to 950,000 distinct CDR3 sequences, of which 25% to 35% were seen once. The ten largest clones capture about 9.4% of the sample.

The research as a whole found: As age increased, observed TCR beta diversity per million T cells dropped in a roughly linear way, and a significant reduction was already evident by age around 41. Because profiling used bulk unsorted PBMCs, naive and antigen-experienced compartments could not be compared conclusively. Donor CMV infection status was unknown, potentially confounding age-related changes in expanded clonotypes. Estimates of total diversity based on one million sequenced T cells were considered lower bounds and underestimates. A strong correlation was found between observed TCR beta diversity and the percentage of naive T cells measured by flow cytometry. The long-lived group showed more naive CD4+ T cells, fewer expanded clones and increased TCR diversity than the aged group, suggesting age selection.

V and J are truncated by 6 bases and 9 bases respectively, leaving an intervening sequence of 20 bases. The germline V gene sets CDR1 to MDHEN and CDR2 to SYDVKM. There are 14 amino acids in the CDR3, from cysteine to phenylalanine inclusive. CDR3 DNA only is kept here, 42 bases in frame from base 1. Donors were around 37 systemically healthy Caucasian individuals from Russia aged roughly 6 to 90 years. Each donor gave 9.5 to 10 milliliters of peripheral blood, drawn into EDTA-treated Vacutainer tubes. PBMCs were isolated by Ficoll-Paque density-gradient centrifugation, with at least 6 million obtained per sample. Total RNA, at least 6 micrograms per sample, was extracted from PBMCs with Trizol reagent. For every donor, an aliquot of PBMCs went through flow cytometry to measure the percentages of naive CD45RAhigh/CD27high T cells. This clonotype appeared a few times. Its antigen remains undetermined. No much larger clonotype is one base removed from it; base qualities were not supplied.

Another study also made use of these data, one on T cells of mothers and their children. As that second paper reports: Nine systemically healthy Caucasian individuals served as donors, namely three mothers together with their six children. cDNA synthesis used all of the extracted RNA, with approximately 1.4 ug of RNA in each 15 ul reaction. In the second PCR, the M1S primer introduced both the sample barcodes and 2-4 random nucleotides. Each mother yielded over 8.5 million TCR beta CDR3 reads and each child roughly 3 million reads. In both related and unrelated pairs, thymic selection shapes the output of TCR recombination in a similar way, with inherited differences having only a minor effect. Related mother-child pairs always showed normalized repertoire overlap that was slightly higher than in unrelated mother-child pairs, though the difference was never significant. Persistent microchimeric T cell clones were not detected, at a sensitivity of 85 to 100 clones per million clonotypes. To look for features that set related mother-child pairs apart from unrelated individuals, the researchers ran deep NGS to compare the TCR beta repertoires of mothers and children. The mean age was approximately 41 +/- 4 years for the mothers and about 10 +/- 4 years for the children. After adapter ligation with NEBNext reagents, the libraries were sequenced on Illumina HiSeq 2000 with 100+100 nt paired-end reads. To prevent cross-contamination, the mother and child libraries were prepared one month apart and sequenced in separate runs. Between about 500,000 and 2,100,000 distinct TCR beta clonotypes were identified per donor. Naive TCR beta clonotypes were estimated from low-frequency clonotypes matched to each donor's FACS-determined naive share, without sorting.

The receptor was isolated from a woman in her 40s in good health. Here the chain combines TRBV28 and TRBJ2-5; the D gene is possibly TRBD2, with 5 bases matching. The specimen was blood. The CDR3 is CASRSPGMSRAQYF. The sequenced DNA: TGTGCCAGCAGGTCCCCCGGGATGTCAAGGGCCCAGTACTTC.